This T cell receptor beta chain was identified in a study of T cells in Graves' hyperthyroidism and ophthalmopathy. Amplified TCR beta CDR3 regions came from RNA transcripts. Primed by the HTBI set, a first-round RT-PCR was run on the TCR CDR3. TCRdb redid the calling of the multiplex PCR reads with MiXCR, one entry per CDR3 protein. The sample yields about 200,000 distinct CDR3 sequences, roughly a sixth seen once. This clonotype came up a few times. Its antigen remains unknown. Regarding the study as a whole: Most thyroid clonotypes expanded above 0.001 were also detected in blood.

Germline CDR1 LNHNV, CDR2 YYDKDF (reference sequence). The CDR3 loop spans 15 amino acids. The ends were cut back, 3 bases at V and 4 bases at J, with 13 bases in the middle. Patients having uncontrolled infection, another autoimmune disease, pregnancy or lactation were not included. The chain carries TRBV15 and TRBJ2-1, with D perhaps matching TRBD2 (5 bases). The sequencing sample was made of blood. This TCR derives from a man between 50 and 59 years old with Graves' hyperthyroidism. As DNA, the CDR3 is TGTGCCACCAGCAGCGATGGACTGGGTTACAATGAGCAGTTCTTC. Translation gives CATSSDGLGYNEQFF.